This T cell receptor (beta chain) stems from a study of blood T cell repertoires in COVID-19. Looked up from germline, CDR1 is MNHEY and CDR2 is SVGEGT. This CDR3 has 14 amino acids. Trimming stripped 2 bases from V and 2 bases from J, with 6 bases between. Profiling relied on immunoSEQ multiplex PCR, and the TCRdb table lists in-frame clones only, not all of them. This sample has approximately 140,000 clones, with around 86% found just once. Sample: peripheral blood. The chain is built from TRBV6-2 or TRBV6-3 and TRBJ2-2; D is undetermined. The clonotype comes from an older man with acute or convalescent COVID-19. CDR3: CASSYAANTGELFF. The DNA for the CDR3 is TGTGCCAGCAGTTACGCGGCTAACACCGGGGAGCTGTTTTTT.